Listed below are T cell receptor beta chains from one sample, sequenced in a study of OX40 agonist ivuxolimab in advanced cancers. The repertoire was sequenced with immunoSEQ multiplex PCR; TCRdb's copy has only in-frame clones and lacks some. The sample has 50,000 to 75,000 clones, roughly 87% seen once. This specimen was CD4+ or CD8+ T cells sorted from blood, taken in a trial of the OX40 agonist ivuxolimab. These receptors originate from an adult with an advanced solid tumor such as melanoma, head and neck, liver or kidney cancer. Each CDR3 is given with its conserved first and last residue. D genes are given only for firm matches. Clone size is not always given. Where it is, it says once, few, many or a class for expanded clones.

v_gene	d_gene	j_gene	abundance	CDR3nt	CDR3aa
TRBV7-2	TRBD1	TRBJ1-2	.	TGTGCCAGCAGCTTGCAGGGGGCGGGCTATGGCTACACCTTC	CASSLQGAGYGYTF
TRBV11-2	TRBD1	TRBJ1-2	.	TGTGCCAGCAGCCCCGACAGGGGGCGGGAATATGGCTACACCTTC	CASSPDRGREYGYTF
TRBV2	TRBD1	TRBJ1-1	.	TGTGCCAGCTACAGGGGGAATTTGAACACTGAAGCTTTCTTT	CASYRGNLNTEAFF
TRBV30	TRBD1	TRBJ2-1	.	TGTGCCTGGAGTCACCATTCAGGGGGCAATGAGCAGTTCTTC	CAWSHHSGGNEQFF
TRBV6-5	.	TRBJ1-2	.	TGTGCCAGCAGTTACTCGATGCGCCAGGAGGGCGGCTACACCTTC	CASSYSMRQEGGYTF
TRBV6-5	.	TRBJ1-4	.	TGTGCCAGCAGTTACGACCCGGCGGCAACTAATGAAAAACTGTTTTTT	CASSYDPAATNEKLFF
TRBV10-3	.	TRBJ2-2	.	TGTGCCATCAGTGGAGGGACCGGGACCAGGGGCCGGGAGCTGTTTTTT	CAISGGTGTRGRELFF
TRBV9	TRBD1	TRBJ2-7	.	TGTGCCAGCAGCGTCCGGACAGGGTCCTCTGAGGAGCAGTACTTC	CASSVRTGSSEEQYF
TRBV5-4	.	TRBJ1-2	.	TGTGCCAGCAGCTTAGGATCTAACTATGGCTACACCTTC	CASSLGSNYGYTF
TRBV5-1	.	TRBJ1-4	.	TGCGCCAGCAGCTGGGGGAGTGGTAATGAAAAACTGTTTTTT	CASSWGSGNEKLFF
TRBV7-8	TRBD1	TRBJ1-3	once	TGTGCCAGCAGGTTAACAGGGGTAGCTTCTGGAAACACCATATATTTT	CASRLTGVASGNTIYF
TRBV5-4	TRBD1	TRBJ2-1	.	TGTGCCAGCAGGCTCGACAGGGGCACCTACAATGAGCAGTTCTTC	CASRLDRGTYNEQFF
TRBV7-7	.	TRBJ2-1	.	TGTGCTAGCAGCTTAGGTGGACAAGGAATGGGTGAGCAGTTCTTC	CASSLGGQGMGEQFF
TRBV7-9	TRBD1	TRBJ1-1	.	TGTGCCAGCAGCTTGGGACAGGGGAGCACCGAAGCTTTCTTT	CASSLGQGSTEAFF
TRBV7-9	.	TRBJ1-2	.	TGTGCCAGCAGCTTAGGAGAGGGCTATGGCTACACCTTC	CASSLGEGYGYTF
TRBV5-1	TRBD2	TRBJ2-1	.	TGCGCCAGCAGCTCCCTAGGGACTAGCGGGGGGGCCAATGAGCAGTTCTTC	CASSSLGTSGGANEQFF
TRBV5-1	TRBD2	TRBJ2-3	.	TGCGCCAGCAAGGCGGTAGCGGGGGTCACAGATACGCAGTATTTT	CASKAVAGVTDTQYF
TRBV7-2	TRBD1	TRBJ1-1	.	TGTGCCAGCAGCTTAGTTCCGGGACAGAGAGAAGCTTTCTTT	CASSLVPGQREAFF
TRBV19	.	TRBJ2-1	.	TGTGCCAGTAACCACCCGGACAGAAGCTCCTACAATGAGCAGTTCTTC	CASNHPDRSSYNEQFF
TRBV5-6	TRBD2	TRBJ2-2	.	TGTGCCAGCAGCTTGGGGCTAGCGGGGGGGAACACCGGGGAGCTGTTTTTT	CASSLGLAGGNTGELFF
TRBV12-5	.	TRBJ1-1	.	TGTGCTAGTGGTTTGCATACAGGGTTGGGAGACACTGAAGCTTTCTTT	CASGLHTGLGDTEAFF
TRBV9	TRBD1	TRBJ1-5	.	TGTGCCAGCAGTGTCGGACAGGGCGATCAGCCCCAGCATTTT	CASSVGQGDQPQHF
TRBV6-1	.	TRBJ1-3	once	TGTGCCAGCAGTGGGTCAAGCCGGGACGTCTCTGGAAACACCATATATTTT	CASSGSSRDVSGNTIYF
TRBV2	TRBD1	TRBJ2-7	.	TGTGCCAGCAGTGCCGGGACAGCCTATATCGAGCAGTACTTC	CASSAGTAYIEQYF
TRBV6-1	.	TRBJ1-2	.	TGTGCCAGCAGTCCCCCCCCGGGTACGAACTATGGCTACACCTTC	CASSPPPGTNYGYTF
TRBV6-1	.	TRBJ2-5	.	TGTGCCAGCAGTGGGAGGGACCAAGAGACCCAGTACTTC	CASSGRDQETQYF
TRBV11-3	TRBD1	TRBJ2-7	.	TGTGCCAGCAGCTTAGGTGGGACAGGCGAAGCCTACGAGCAGTACTTC	CASSLGGTGEAYEQYF
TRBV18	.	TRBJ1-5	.	TGTGCCAGCTCGCTCAACCAGGGGACCCTAAGTCCCGAGCCCCAGCATTTT	CASSLNQGTLSPEPQHF
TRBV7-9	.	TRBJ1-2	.	TGTGCCAGCAGCCCCGCGGACTATGGCTACACCTTC	CASSPADYGYTF
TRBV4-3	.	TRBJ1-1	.	TGCGCCAGCAGCCAAGACATGAACACTGAAGCTTTCTTT	CASSQDMNTEAFF
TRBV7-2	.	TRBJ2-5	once	TGTGCCAGCAGCCCCTCCCCGGGGGCAGGAGAGACCCAGTACTTC	CASSPSPGAGETQYF
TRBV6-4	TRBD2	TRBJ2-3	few	TGTGCCAGCAGTGACTCGAGCGGGGGGGCAGATACGCAGTATTTT	CASSDSSGGADTQYF
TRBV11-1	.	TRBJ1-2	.	TGTGCCAGCAGCCCAAGGGCAGGGATCTATGGCTACACCTTC	CASSPRAGIYGYTF
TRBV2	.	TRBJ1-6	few	TGTGCCAGCAGGGGGGAGGGCCCTGTCAACGCACCCCTCCACTTT	CASRGEGPVNAPLHF
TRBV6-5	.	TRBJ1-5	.	TGTGCCAGCAGAACGGGGGGTCAGCCCCAGCATTTT	CASRTGGQPQHF
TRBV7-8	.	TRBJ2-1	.	TGTGCCAGCAGGGACTCTGGGGGCAATGAGCAGTTCTTC	CASRDSGGNEQFF
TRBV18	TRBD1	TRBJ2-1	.	TGTGCCAGCTCACCACCGGGACAGTCCAACAATGAGCAGTTCTTC	CASSPPGQSNNEQFF
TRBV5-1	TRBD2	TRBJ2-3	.	TGCGCCAGCAGCCGGCCGGGGGCGGGGGGCAATACAGATACGCAGTATTTT	CASSRPGAGGNTDTQYF
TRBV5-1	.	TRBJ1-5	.	TGCGCCAGCAGCCAGGACGGATATAGCAATCAGCCCCAGCATTTT	CASSQDGYSNQPQHF
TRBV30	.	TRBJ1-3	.	TGTGCCTGGACCATCAGCTCTGGAAACACCATATATTTT	CAWTISSGNTIYF
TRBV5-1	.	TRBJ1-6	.	TGCGCCAGCAGTTACGGACAAGAGAATTCACCCCTCCACTTT	CASSYGQENSPLHF
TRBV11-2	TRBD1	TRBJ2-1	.	TGTGCCAGCAGCTTAGACACCGGGACAGTCTACAATGAGCAGTTCTTC	CASSLDTGTVYNEQFF
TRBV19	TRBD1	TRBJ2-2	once	TGTGCCAGTAGTAAAGGACAGGGGGCCACCTCCACCGGGGAGCTGTTTTTT	CASSKGQGATSTGELFF
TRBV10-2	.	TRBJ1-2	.	TGCGCCAGCAGTGAGAATCGCAGGGCCGTCTATGGCTACACCTTC	CASSENRRAVYGYTF
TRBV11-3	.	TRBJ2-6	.	TGTGCCAGCAGCTCGGGCAGGACTGGGGCCAACGTCCTGACTTTC	CASSSGRTGANVLTF
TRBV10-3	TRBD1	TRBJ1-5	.	TGTGCCATCAGTCGACAGGGGCAGGATAGCAATCAGCCCCAGCATTTT	CAISRQGQDSNQPQHF
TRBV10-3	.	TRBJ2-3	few	TGTGCCACCACGGGGGAGCAGGGTTTTTCCACAGATACGCAGTATTTT	CATTGEQGFSTDTQYF
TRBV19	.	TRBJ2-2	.	TGTGCCAGTCGCCGGGAAACGAACACCGGGGAGCTGTTTTTT	CASRRETNTGELFF
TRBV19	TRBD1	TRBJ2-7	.	TGTGCCAGCCTCCCCGAGGAGGACAGGGGATACGAGCAGTACTTC	CASLPEEDRGYEQYF
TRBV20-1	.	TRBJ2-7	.	TGCAGTGCTAGGCTTATCTACGAGCAGTACTTC	CSARLIYEQYF
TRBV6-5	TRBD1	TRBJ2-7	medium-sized	TGTGCCAGCACCGGGGGGACAGGGAAAGCCTACGAGCAGTACTTC	CASTGGTGKAYEQYF